The clone carrying this TCR beta chain was detected ten times or more. Amplified TCR beta CDR3 regions derived from RNA transcripts. Primed by the HTBI set, a first-round RT-PCR was run on the TCR CDR3. TCRdb called the multiplex PCR reads again in MiXCR, with one record for every CDR3 protein. The data contain under 350,000 distinct CDR3 sequences, approximately 15% of them singletons. Germline CDR1 reads SGHVS; CDR2 reads FNYEAQ. Trimming cost V 1 base and J 4 bases; bases outside gene matches: 4. The CDR3 totals 14 residues. These data are taken from a study of T cells in Graves' hyperthyroidism and ophthalmopathy. For ophthalmopathy patients, the Clinical Activity Score was at least 3 and the NOSPECS grade at least 4; duration was under 3 months. Each diagnosis drew on symptoms, thyroxine, TRAb, thyroid ultrasound and orbital computed tomography findings.

Sequenced: blood. This chain joins TRBV7-6 and TRBJ2-7, with TRBD1 matching 7 bases. This clonotype was obtained from a woman aged 60-70 years with Graves' ophthalmopathy. The CDR3 bases are TGTGCCAGCAGCTTAGGAGGGACAGAGTACGAGCAGTACTTC. This sequence encodes CASSLGGTEYEQYF. Looking up the rest from reference TRBV7-6 and TRBJ2-7 gives the full variable domain: GAGVSQSPRYKVTKRGQDVALRCDPISGHVSLYWYRQALGQGPEFLTYFNYEAQQDKSGLPNDRFSAERPEGSISTLTIQRTEQRDSAMYRCASSLGGTEYEQYFGPGTRLTVT.